The 13 T cell receptor beta chains below were found in one sample sequenced in a study of graft-versus-host responses after intestinal transplantation. Measured with immunoSEQ multiplex PCR; TCRdb has only the in-frame clones, and not every one. The data show around 100,000 clones, more than 85% seen once. Their cognate antigens are unknown. Sequenced material: unstimulated CD8+ T cells sorted from spleen or lymph node cells, taken before intestinal transplant. All receptors derive from a human donor who received an intestinal transplant.

The chain uses TRBV10-3 and TRBJ2-3; the match to TRBD1 covers 7 bases. Trimming removed 2 bases from V and 6 bases from J; junction bases left unmatched: 5. Germline V CDR1 and CDR2: ENHRY, SYGVKD. This CDR3 region has 14 residues. The CDR3 sequence is CAISEDRASDTQYF. As DNA, the CDR3 is TGTGCCATCAGTGAGGACAGGGCATCGGATACGCAGTATTTT.

The chain carries TRBV19 and TRBJ1-1; D might be TRBD1 (5 bases). V shed 9 bases and J shed 1 base, with 9 bases lying between them. Germline V gene lookup returns CDR1 LNHDA and CDR2 SQIVND (reference sequence). There are 12 residues in the CDR3. The CDR3 DNA sequence: TGTGCCAGCGAAAGGGGGAACACTGAAGCTTTCTTT. Protein: CASERGNTEAFF.

The chain recombines TRBV29-1 with TRBJ2-7, with TRBD1 matching 9 bases. The CDR3 runs 11 residues. Germline loops: CDR1 SQVTM, CDR2 ANQGSEA. V dropped 7 bases and J dropped 5; count of bases not matched to a gene: 3. The CDR3 coding sequence is TGCAGCGCCGGACAGGGGAACGAGCAGTACTTC. Residues: CSAGQGNEQYF.

The chain links TRBV4-1 to TRBJ2-1, with D unclear. V was pared by 2 bases and J by 4 bases, with 0 bases between. Per the germline V gene, CDR1 is MGHRA and CDR2 is YSYEKL. The CDR3 consists of 11 residues. CDR3 region: CASSQYNEQFF. The CDR3 DNA sequence: TGCGCCAGCAGCCAATACAATGAGCAGTTCTTC.

The genes are TRBV5-1 and TRBJ2-5; 14 bases map to TRBD2. V shed 4 bases, J shed 3 bases, and the junction held 5 bases outside the gene matches. CDR1 is SGHRS and CDR2 is YFSETQ in the germline V gene. The CDR3 sequence is 16 residues long. The CDR3 region is CASSPTSGGAKETQYF. In nucleotides, the CDR3 is TGCGCCAGCAGCCCGACTAGCGGGGGGGCAAAAGAGACCCAGTACTTC.

The chain employs TRBV5-4 and TRBJ2-7; the match to TRBD1 covers 9 bases. CDR1 SGHNT and CDR2 YYREEE come from the germline V gene (reference sequence). The V segment lost 0 bases and the J segment 1 base; nucleotides outside the gene matches: 5. The CDR3 runs 16 residues. The CDR3 reads CASSLGYGTGSYEQYF. CDR3 bases: TGTGCCAGCAGCTTGGGGTACGGGACAGGGTCCTACGAGCAGTACTTC. The full variable domain, with the rest looked up from reference TRBV5-4 and TRBJ2-7, is ETGVTQSPTHLIKTRGQQVTLRCSSQSGHNTVSWYQQALGQGPQFIFQYYREEENGRGNFPPRFSGLQFPNYSSELNVNALELDDSALYLCASSLGYGTGSYEQYFGPGTRLTVT.

The V and J genes are TRBV27 and TRBJ2-1; perhaps TRBD2 as D (7 bases). The CDR3 totals 17 residues. The ends were cut back, 3 bases at V and 6 bases at J, with 21 bases in the middle. In germline, CDR1 is MNHEY, CDR2 SMNVEV (reference sequence). The CDR3 DNA sequence: TGTGCCAGCAGTTTGGGTATCGAGGGGGGGGCCCCCAATGAGCAGTTCTTC. Its translation is CASSLGIEGGAPNEQFF.

The chain carries TRBV13 and TRBJ1-4; D remains unclear. The germline CDR1 and CDR2 sequences are PRHDT and FYEKMQ (reference sequence). Trimming pared 6 bases from V and 8 bases from J, leaving 16 bases between. This CDR3 has 14 residues. The CDR3 is CASSSGFGREKLFF. The CDR3 bases are TGTGCCAGCAGTTCAGGATTCGGTCGAGAAAAACTGTTTTTT. Full variable domain (remainder filled in from reference TRBV13 and TRBJ1-4): AAGVIQSPRHLIKEKRETATLKCYPIPRHDTVYWYQQGPGQDPQFLISFYEKMQSDKGSIPDRFSAQQFSDYHSELNMSSLELGDSALYFCASSSGFGREKLFFGSGTQLSVL.

The chain employs TRBV6-1 and TRBJ2-1; D is uncertain. V lost 2 bases and J 2 bases, leaving 7 bases between the germline ends. CDR1 and CDR2 from the germline V gene are MNHNS and SASEGT. The CDR3 length is 14 residues. The CDR3 nucleotides are TGTGCCAGCAGTGAAAGGAGCACCTACAATGAGCAGTTCTTC. It translates to CASSERSTYNEQFF.

The chain recombines TRBV2 with TRBJ2-5; TRBD2 aligns across 9 bases. Germline CDR1 SNHLY, CDR2 FYNNEI. Unmatched junction bases numbered 3, after V lost 4 bases and J lost 0 bases. The CDR3 consists of 15 residues. CDR3 nucleotides: TGTGCCAGCAGTGTTGGCGGGGGGGACCAAGAGACCCAGTACTTC. Translation: CASSVGGGDQETQYF.

The rearrangement uses TRBV7-8 and TRBJ1-1; no firm D call. Trimming stripped 1 base from V and 0 bases from J, with 6 bases between. Germline assignment: CDR1 SGHVS and CDR2 FQNEAQ. The CDR3 has 14 residues. The CDR3: CASSLVYVNTEAFF. The CDR3 DNA follows: TGTGCCAGCAGCTTAGTATACGTGAACACTGAAGCTTTCTTT.

V and J are TRBV4-1 and TRBJ2-5; D might be TRBD1 (6 bases). With the DNA end fitting TRBJ2-7 better, the J assignment may be wrong. The CDR3 contains 14 residues. The germline gives CDR1 MGHRA, CDR2 YSYEKL. CDR3 nucleotide sequence: TGCGCCAGCAGCCCCCCGGGGACATACTACGAGCAGTACTTC. It translates to CASSPPGTYYEQYF.

The chain couples TRBV5-8 to TRBJ1-5, with D possibly matching TRBD1 (6 bases). V lost 4 bases and J 3 bases, leaving 11 bases between the germline ends. Germline lookup yields CDR1 SGHTS and CDR2 YDEGEE. The CDR3 totals 14 residues. The CDR3 loop is CASSPRTDNQPQHF. In nucleotides, the CDR3 is TGTGCCAGCAGCCCTAGGACAGACAATCAGCCCCAGCATTTT.